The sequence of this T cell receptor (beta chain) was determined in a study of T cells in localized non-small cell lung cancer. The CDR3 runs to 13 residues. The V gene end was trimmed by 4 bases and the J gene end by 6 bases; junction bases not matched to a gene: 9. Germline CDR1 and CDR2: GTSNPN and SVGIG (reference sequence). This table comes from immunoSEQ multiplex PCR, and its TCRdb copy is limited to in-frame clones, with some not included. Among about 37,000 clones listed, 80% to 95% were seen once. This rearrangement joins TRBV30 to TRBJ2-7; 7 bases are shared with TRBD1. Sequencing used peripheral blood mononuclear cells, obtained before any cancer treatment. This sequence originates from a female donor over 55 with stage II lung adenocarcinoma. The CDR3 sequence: CAWNKGAAAEQYF. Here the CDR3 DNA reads TGTGCCTGGAACAAGGGGGCAGCGGCCGAGCAGTACTTC. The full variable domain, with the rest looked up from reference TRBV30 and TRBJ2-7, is SQTIHQWPATLVQPVGSPLSLECTVEGTSNPNLYWYRQAAGRGLQLLFYSVGIGQISSEVPQNLSASRPQDRQFILSSKKLLLSDSGFYLCAWNKGAAAEQYFGPGTRLTVT.